This T cell receptor (beta chain) was recovered during a study of cytomegalovirus exposure and HLA in healthy donors. Study summary: Among the approximately 410 genotyped donors, around 85% were placed in the Caucasian-associated ancestry cluster.

CDR3 length equals 13 residues. Trimming removed 6 bases at V and 0 bases at J, with 3 bases between. Germline assignment: CDR1 KGHSH and CDR2 LQKENI. This clone has only a few counts. It was with 60 Vbeta and 13 Jbeta primers that the PCR ran. The table came from immunoSEQ multiplex PCR; TCRdb's copy has only in-frame clones and leaves some out. The data hold 150,000 or so clones, with more than 60% observed a single time. Input material: PBMCs. The rearrangement joins TRBV18 to TRBJ1-6; no clear D. This receptor was obtained from a woman aged 50 to 65 in good health and CMV-seropositive. The CDR3 here is CASSVSYNSPLHF. For the CDR3, the DNA is TGTGCCAGCTCCGTCTCCTATAATTCACCCCTCCACTTT.